This T cell receptor beta chain was captured in a study of Ad26.COV2.S vaccination and SARS-CoV-2 variants. Overall study: In the COV1001 trial, the donor was in the Ad26.COV2.S arm. In the study, Ad26.COV2.S was injected intramuscularly once, or twice 56 days apart.

As for treatment: roughly 18 received Ad26.COV2.S at low or high dose, single or two shots; 5 received placebo; per-sample allocation not given. Following the first vaccine or placebo injection, samples were taken on day 63. Sequenced by immunoSEQ multiplex PCR; TCRdb stores in-frame clones only, minus some. Among around 250,000 clones listed, over 75% were seen once. There are 17 residues in the CDR3. The trim removed 2 bases at V and 0 bases at J, leaving 3 bases unmatched. Germline assignment: CDR1 SGHNT and CDR2 YYREEE (reference sequence). This clone appeared a single time. This TCR was sampled from a person between 18 and 65 years old who received the Ad26.COV2.S COVID-19 vaccine or a placebo. The sequences come from peripheral blood, collected in a trial of Ad26.COV2.S vaccine versus placebo. This chain links TRBV5-4 with TRBJ2-3, with TRBD2 matching over 13 bases. CDR3 bases: TGTGCCAGCAGCTTAGGACTAGCGGGGGCTAGCACAGATACGCAGTATTTT. This gives the protein CASSLGLAGASTDTQYF.